The source of this T cell receptor beta chain is a study of CD8 T cells in Susac syndrome. In germline, CDR1 is PRHDT, CDR2 FYEKMQ (reference sequence). With 5 bases clipped from V and 4 bases from J, the junction kept 13 bases outside the gene matches. The CDR3 covers 17 residues. RNA totalling about 0.5 to 1 ug underwent reverse transcription with random hexamers. Multiplex immunoSEQ PCR targeted 54 Vbeta and 13 Jbeta TCR beta segments. One entry per CDR3 protein, called by TCRdb with MiXCR from the immunoSEQ multiplex PCR reads. The sample consists of around 270,000 distinct CDR3 sequences, about 91% of them appearing once.

The sequenced sample was CD8+ T cells from PBMCs. V and J are TRBV13 and TRBJ2-3; TRBD2 agrees at 9 bases. This receptor was taken from a human donor with multiple sclerosis. The CDR3 DNA is TGTGCCAGCAGCGTCACTACAGCGCGGGAGGGCCCAGATACGCAGTATTTT. It codes for CASSVTTAREGPDTQYF.